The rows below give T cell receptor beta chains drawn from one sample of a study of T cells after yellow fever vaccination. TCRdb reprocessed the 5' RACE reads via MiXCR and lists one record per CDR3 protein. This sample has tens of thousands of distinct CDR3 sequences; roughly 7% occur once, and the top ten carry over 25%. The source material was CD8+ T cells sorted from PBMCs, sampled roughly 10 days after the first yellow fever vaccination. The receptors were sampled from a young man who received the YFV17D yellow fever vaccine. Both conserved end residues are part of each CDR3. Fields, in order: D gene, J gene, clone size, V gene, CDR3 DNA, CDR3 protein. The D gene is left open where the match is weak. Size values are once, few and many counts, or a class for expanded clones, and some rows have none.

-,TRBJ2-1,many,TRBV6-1,TGTGCCAGCACCCCTCAGGGGATATTCCCTAGCAATGAGCAGTTCTTC,CASTPQGIFPSNEQFF
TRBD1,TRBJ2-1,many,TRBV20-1,TGCAGTGCTAGGGATCCGGGACAGGGTGCCAATGAGCAGTTCTTC,CSARDPGQGANEQFF
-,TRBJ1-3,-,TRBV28,TGTGCCAGCAGGACCCTTATGCGGGGCAGCTCTGGAAACACCATATATTTT,CASRTLMRGSSGNTIYF
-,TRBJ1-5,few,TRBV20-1,TGCAGTGCTAGACAGGGCAATCAGCCCCAGCATTTT,CSARQGNQPQHF
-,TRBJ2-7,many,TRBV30,TGTGCCTGGAGTTGGGACGGCGGATCCTACGAGCAGTACTTC,CAWSWDGGSYEQYF
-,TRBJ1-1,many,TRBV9,TGTGCCAGCAGCGTTGGAGGGGACACTGAAGCTTTCTTT,CASSVGGDTEAFF
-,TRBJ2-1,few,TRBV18,TGTGCCAGCTCACCAAGTGGGTCGGTCGATGAGCAGTTCTTC,CASSPSGSVDEQFF
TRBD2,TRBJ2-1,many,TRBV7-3,TGTGCCAGCAGCTCGCGGGAGAGCTCCTACAATGAGCAGTTCTTC,CASSSRESSYNEQFF
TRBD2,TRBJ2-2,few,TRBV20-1,TGCAGTGCTAGGCTAGCGGGGCAATCATCGAACACCGGGGAGCTGTTTTTT,CSARLAGQSSNTGELFF
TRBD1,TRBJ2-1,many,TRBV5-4,TGTGCCAGCAGGCAACTTCCCCGGGACAGGGAATCCAATGAGCAGTTCTTC,CASRQLPRDRESNEQFF
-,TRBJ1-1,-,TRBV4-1,TGCGCCAGCAGCCTAACAGGCCCGAACGGGATGAACACTGAAGCTTTCTTT,CASSLTGPNGMNTEAFF
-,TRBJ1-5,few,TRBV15,TGTGCCACCAGCAAGCAAGATAGCAATCAGCCCCAGCATTTT,CATSKQDSNQPQHF
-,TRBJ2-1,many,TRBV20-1,TGCAGTGCACCCGAGTCGCGGAGCTCCTACAATGAGCAGTTCTTC,CSAPESRSSYNEQFF
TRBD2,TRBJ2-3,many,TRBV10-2,TGCGCCAGCCCGCCGGGGGGTCCGATGCCCAATCCCACAGATACGCAGTATTTT,CASPPGGPMPNPTDTQYF
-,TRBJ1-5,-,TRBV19,TGTGCCAGTAGACTCTGGGGCCAGGGAAGCAATCAGCCCCAGCATTTT,CASRLWGQGSNQPQHF
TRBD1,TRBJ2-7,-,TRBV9,TGTGCCAGCAGCGCATACGGGACAGGGGAGCAGTACTTC,CASSAYGTGEQYF
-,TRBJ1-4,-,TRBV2,TGTGCCAGCAGTGAAGGGGTTCTGGGTTCGGCTAATGAAAAACTGTTTTTT,CASSEGVLGSANEKLFF
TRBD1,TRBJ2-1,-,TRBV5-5,TGTGCCAGCAGCTTCCGGGACAGGGGGCTCAATGAGCAGTTCTTC,CASSFRDRGLNEQFF
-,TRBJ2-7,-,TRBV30,TGTGCCTGGAGAGACAGTCGCCGATACGAGCAGTACTTC,CAWRDSRRYEQYF
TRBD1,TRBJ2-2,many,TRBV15,TGTGCCACCAGCGGCAGGGGGCTGGGCGGGGAGCTGTTTTTT,CATSGRGLGGELFF
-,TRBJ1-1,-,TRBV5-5,TGTGCCAGCAGCTTGGATCGGAGTTTCAACACTGAAGCTTTCTTT,CASSLDRSFNTEAFF
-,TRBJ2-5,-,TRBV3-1,TGTGCCAGCAGCCAACTAGGACAAGAGACCCAGTACTTC,CASSQLGQETQYF
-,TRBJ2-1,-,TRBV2,TGTGCCAGCAGCGGATACTACAATGAGCAGTTCTTC,CASSGYYNEQFF